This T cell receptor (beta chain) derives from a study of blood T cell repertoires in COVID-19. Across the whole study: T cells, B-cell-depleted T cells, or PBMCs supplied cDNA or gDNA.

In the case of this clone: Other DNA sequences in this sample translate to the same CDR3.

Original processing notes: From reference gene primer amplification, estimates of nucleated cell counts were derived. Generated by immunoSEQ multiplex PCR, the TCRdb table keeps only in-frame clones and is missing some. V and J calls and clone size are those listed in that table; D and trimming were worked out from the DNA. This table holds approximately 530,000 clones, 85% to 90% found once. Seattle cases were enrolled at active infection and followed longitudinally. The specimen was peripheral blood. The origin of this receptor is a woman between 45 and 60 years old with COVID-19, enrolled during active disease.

This chain's CDR3 is CASSVGQSTDTQYF. DNA of the CDR3: TGTGCCAGCAGCGTGGGACAAAGCACAGATACGCAGTATTTT. This chain uses TRBV9 with TRBJ2-3, with D tentatively TRBD1 (6 bases). This CDR3 spans 14 amino acids. The V end lost 2 bases, the J end lost 0 bases, and 7 bases lay between the germline ends. Germline V CDR1 and CDR2: SGDLS, YYNGEE.